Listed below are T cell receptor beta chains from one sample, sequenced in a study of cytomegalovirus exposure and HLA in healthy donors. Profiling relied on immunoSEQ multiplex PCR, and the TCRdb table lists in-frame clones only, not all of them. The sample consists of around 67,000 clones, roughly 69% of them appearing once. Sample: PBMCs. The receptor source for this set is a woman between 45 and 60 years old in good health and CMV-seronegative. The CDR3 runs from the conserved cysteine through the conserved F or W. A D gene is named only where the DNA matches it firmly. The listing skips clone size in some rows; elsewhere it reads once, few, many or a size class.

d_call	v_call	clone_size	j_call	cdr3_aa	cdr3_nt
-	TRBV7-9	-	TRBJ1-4	CASSLRQAPNEKLFF	TGTGCCAGCAGCTTGCGACAGGCCCCTAATGAAAAACTGTTTTTT
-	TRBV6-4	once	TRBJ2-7	CASSDLGADEQYF	TGTGCCAGCAGTGACTTGGGGGCAGACGAGCAGTACTTC
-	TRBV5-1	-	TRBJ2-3	CASSLAPSSDTQYF	TGCGCCAGCAGCTTGGCCCCTAGTTCAGATACGCAGTATTTT
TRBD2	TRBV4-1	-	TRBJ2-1	CASSQHGGLAGDYNEQFF	TGCGCCAGCAGCCAACACGGGGGGCTAGCGGGAGATTACAATGAGCAGTTCTTC
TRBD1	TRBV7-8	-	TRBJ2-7	CASSLGGTGLYEQYF	TGTGCCAGCAGCTTGGGCGGGACAGGGCTCTACGAGCAGTACTTC
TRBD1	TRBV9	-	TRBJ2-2	CASSFQGVPNTGELFF	TGTGCCAGCAGCTTTCAGGGGGTCCCGAACACCGGGGAGCTGTTTTTT
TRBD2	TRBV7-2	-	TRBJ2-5	CASSPGGLAGIGETQYF	TGTGCCAGCAGCCCCGGGGGACTAGCGGGGATAGGGGAGACCCAGTACTTC
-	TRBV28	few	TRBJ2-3	CASSSDRSTDTQYF	TGTGCCAGCAGCTCAGACAGAAGCACAGATACGCAGTATTTT
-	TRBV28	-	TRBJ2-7	CASSLAAGSYEQYF	TGTGCCAGCAGTTTAGCGGCCGGCTCCTACGAGCAGTACTTC
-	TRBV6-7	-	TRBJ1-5	CASSYSISKGGGNQPQHF	TGTGCCAGCAGTTACTCGATTAGTAAGGGAGGCGGCAATCAGCCCCAGCATTTT
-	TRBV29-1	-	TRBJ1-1	CSVKKGGDTEAFF	TGCAGCGTTAAAAAAGGGGGTGACACTGAAGCTTTCTTT
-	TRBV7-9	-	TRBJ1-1	CASSLLNGDTEAFF	TGTGCCAGCAGCCTGCTCAACGGGGACACTGAAGCTTTCTTT
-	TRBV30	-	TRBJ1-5	CAWSPTNQPQHF	TGTGCCTGGAGTCCGACAAATCAGCCCCAGCATTTT
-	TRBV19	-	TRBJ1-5	CASSISPGGYSNQPQHF	TGTGCCAGTAGTATTTCGCCTGGGGGGTATAGCAATCAGCCCCAGCATTTT
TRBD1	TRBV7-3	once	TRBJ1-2	CASSLTGGYGYTF	TGTGCCAGCAGCTTGACAGGGGGTTATGGCTACACCTTC
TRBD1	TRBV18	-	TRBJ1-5	CASSGQGGHQPQHF	TGTGCCAGCTCTGGACAGGGAGGACATCAGCCCCAGCATTTT
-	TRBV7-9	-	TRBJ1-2	CASSLAVDYGYTF	TGTGCCAGCAGCTTAGCCGTCGACTATGGCTACACCTTC
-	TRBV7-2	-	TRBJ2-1	CASSAPGGYNEQFF	TGTGCCAGCAGCGCCCCAGGGGGGTACAATGAGCAGTTCTTC
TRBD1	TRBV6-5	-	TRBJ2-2	CASGGQYTGELFF	TGTGCCAGCGGGGGACAGTACACCGGGGAGCTGTTTTTT
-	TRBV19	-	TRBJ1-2	CASSSTSGVEYGYTF	TGTGCCAGTAGTTCCACGTCGGGGGTAGAGTATGGCTACACCTTC
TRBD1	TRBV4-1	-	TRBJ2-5	CASSRFTGTGRETQYF	TGCGCCAGCAGCCGCTTCACCGGGACAGGGAGAGAGACCCAGTACTTC
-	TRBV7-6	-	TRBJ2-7	CASSLAGGRYEQYF	TGTGCCAGCAGCTTAGCGGGAGGAAGGTACGAGCAGTACTTC
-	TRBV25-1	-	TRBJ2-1	CATLNDLAREFF	TGTGCCACCCTAAACGACCTCGCCCGGGAGTTCTTC
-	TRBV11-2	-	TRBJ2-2	CASSLLGSAGELFF	TGTGCCAGCAGCTTACTCGGGAGCGCCGGGGAGCTGTTTTTT
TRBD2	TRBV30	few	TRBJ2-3	CACSGASTDTQYF	TGTGCCTGCAGCGGGGCTAGCACAGATACGCAGTATTTT
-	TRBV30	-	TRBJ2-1	CAWNYLESNEQFF	TGTGCCTGGAACTACCTCGAGTCCAATGAGCAGTTCTTC
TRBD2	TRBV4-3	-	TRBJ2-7	CASSQDRLAGVKEYF	TGCGCCAGCAGCCAAGATAGACTAGCGGGAGTGAAGGAGTACTTC
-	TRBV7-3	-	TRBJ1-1	CASSSSGGNTEAFF	TGTGCCAGCAGCTCATCGGGGGGGAACACTGAAGCTTTCTTT
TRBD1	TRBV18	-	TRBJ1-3	CASSTQGALGNTIYF	TGTGCCAGCTCAACACAGGGGGCGCTTGGAAACACCATATATTTT
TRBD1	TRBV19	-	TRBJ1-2	CASSISRGRAGGYTF	TGTGCCAGTAGTATCTCCAGGGGGCGAGCCGGGGGCTACACCTTC
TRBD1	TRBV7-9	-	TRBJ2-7	CSSDAQGVGEQYF	TGTTCCTCGGACGCCCAGGGGGTGGGGGAGCAGTACTTC
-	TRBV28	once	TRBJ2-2	CASRGSPNTGELFF	TGTGCCAGCAGGGGGAGTCCGAACACCGGGGAGCTGTTTTTT
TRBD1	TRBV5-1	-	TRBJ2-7	CASSFGTGGAYEQYF	TGCGCCAGCAGCTTCGGGACAGGGGGCGCTTACGAGCAGTACTTC
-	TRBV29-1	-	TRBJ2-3	CSVGGDTDTQYF	TGCAGCGTTGGGGGGGACACAGATACGCAGTATTTT
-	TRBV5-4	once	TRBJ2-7	CASSRTEIYEQYF	TGTGCCAGCAGCAGGACAGAGATCTACGAGCAGTACTTC
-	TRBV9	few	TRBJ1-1	CASSPRGAGTEAFF	TGTGCCAGCAGCCCTCGGGGGGCGGGCACTGAAGCTTTCTTT
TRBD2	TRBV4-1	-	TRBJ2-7	CASSPPRTSGAYEQYF	TGCGCCAGCAGCCCCCCCCGGACTAGCGGGGCCTACGAGCAGTACTTC
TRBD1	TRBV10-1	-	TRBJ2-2	CASSPDRAPGELFF	TGCGCCAGCAGTCCCGACAGGGCCCCCGGGGAGCTGTTTTTT
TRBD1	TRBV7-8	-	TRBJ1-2	CASSLFRQGRANYGYTF	TGTGCCAGCAGCTTATTCCGACAGGGGAGGGCTAACTATGGCTACACCTTC
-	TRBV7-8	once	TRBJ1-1	CASSLGHAGGMNTEAFF	TGTGCCAGCAGCCTGGGGCATGCAGGCGGCATGAACACTGAAGCTTTCTTT
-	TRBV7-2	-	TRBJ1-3	CASSLATGNTIYF	TGTGCCAGCAGCTTAGCCACTGGAAACACCATATATTTT
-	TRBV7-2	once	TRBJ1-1	CASSLDGWTEAFF	TGTGCCAGCAGCTTAGACGGGTGGACTGAAGCTTTCTTT
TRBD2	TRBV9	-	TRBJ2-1	CASSVVGTSGRNEQFF	TGTGCCAGCAGCGTAGTCGGGACTAGCGGGAGGAATGAGCAGTTCTTC
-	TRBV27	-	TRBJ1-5	CASGGISSGNQPQHF	TGTGCCAGCGGGGGGATAAGTTCTGGCAATCAGCCCCAGCATTTT
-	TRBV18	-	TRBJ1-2	CASSTQGWDGYTF	TGTGCCAGCTCTACACAGGGCTGGGATGGCTACACCTTC
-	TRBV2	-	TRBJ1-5	CASTNSLNQPQHF	TGTGCCAGCACAAACAGTTTGAATCAGCCCCAGCATTTT
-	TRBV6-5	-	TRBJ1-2	CASSYSVFAPGYGYTF	TGTGCCAGCAGTTACTCTGTTTTCGCGCCCGGCTATGGCTACACCTTC
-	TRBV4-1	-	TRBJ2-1	CASSPAALQTNEQFF	TGCGCCAGCAGCCCCGCTGCGCTCCAAACCAATGAGCAGTTCTTC
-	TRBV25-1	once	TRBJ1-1	CASSEPRAGDTEAFF	TGTGCCAGCAGTGAACCGAGGGCGGGGGACACTGAAGCTTTCTTT
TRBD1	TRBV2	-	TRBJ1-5	CASRSRQGVYQPQHF	TGTGCCAGCAGAAGTCGGCAGGGGGTCTATCAGCCCCAGCATTTT
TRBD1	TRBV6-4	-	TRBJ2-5	CASSPTGNAETQYF	TGTGCCAGCAGTCCGACAGGGAATGCGGAGACCCAGTACTTC
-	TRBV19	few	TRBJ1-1	CASTDWSGVGNTEAFF	TGTGCCAGTACCGACTGGTCGGGGGTTGGGAACACTGAAGCTTTCTTT
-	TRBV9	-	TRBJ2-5	CASSGGGKLWETQYF	TGTGCCAGCAGCGGCGGAGGAAAACTGTGGGAGACCCAGTACTTC
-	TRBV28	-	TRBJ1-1	CASSLRTEEAFF	TGTGCCAGCAGTCTCCGGACAGAAGAAGCTTTCTTT
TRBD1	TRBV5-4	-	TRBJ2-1	CASSFGDRNEQFF	TGTGCCAGCAGCTTTGGGGACAGAAATGAGCAGTTCTTC
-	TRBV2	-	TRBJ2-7	CASSDGRGEQYF	TGTGCCAGCAGTGACGGCAGGGGCGAGCAGTACTTC
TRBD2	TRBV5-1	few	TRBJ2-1	CASSFRLATANEQFF	TGCGCCAGCAGCTTTCGACTAGCGACTGCCAATGAGCAGTTCTTC
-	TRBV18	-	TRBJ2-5	CASSRDFQETQYF	TGTGCCAGCTCCCGAGACTTTCAAGAGACCCAGTACTTC
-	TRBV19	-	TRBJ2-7	CASSSRHNYEQYF	TGTGCCAGTAGCTCTCGACATAACTACGAGCAGTACTTC